The present T cell receptor (beta chain) was sequenced within a study of technical replicates of blood from several donors. Libraries were prepared by immunoSEQ multiplex PCR; TCRdb keeps only in-frame clonotypes and omits some of them. The sample contains almost 55,000 clones, less than 95% of which appear only once. V lost 0 bases, J lost 6 bases, and 2 bases stayed unmatched. The CDR3 length is 14 residues. Germline V CDR1 and CDR2: SGHTA, FQGNSA. The sequence was obtained from a human donor in good health. The chain employs TRBV7-2 and TRBJ1-1; 9 positions match TRBD1. Sequencing was done on a sample of T cells isolated from PBMCs. The CDR3 spells CASSLAWDRAEAFF. CDR3 in DNA: TGTGCCAGCAGCTTAGCCTGGGACAGGGCTGAAGCTTTCTTT.